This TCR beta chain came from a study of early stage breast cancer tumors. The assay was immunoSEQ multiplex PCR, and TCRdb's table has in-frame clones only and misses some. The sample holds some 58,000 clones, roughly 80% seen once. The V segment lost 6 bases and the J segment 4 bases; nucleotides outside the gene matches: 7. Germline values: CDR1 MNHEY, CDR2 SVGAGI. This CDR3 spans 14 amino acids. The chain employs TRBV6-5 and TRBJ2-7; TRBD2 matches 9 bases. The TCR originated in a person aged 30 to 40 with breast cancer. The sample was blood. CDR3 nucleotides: TGTGCCAGCAGGGTTAGCGGGAGAGGGTACGAGCAGTACTTC. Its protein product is CASRVSGRGYEQYF.